These 20 T cell receptor beta chains originate from one sample sequenced in a study of T cells in Graves' hyperthyroidism and ophthalmopathy. The investigators amplified TCR beta CDR3 regions from RNA transcripts. HTBI primers were employed in a first-round RT-PCR of the TCR CDR3. One entry per CDR3 protein results from TCRdb running MiXCR on the multiplex PCR reads. The repertoire has about 640,000 distinct CDR3 sequences, less than 25% of them found once; the top ten carry about 35%. The specimen was blood. The source of these receptors is a man younger than 45 with Graves' ophthalmopathy.

This clonotype was seen only a few times. V is TRBV14 and J is TRBJ2-7; a possible D gene is TRBD2 (7 bases). Germline values: CDR1 SGHDN, CDR2 FVKESK. CDR3 length: 15 amino acids. Trimming removed 0 bases at V and 5 bases at J, with 14 bases between. The CDR3 reads CASSQEGGELNEQYF. Written as DNA, the CDR3 is TGTGCCAGCAGCCAAGAAGGGGGGGAGCTCAACGAGCAGTACTTC. Full variable domain (missing parts from reference TRBV14 and TRBJ2-7): EAGVTQFPSHSVIEKGQTVTLRCDPISGHDNLYWYRRVMGKEIKFLLHFVKESKQDESGMPNNRFLAERTGGTYSTLKVQPAELEDSGVYFCASSQEGGELNEQYFGPGTRLTVT.

This clonotype has more than one count but fewer than ten. This chain uses TRBV2 with TRBJ1-6; maybe TRBD1 (6 bases). The CDR3 spans 14 residues. Germline V gives CDR1 SNHLY, CDR2 FYNNEI. V was shortened by 9 bases and J by 6 bases, with 15 bases between the two germline ends. CDR3 loop: CASGRRDTNSPLHF. The CDR3 coding sequence is TGTGCCAGTGGAAGGAGGGACACTAATTCACCCCTCCACTTT.

This clonotype came up many times. The gene calls are TRBV2 and TRBJ2-1; 14 bases are shared with TRBD2. Unmatched junction bases numbered 5, after V lost 6 bases and J lost 10 bases. The CDR3 has 14 amino acids. CDR1 and CDR2 from the germline V gene are SNHLY and FYNNEI. The CDR3 coding sequence is TGTGCCAGCAGCGAGACTAGCGGGAGGGCGGAGCAGTTCTTC. Amino acids: CASSETSGRAEQFF.

This clonotype was recorded many times. This chain joins TRBV5-1 and TRBJ2-4; D may correspond to TRBD1 or TRBD2 (6 bases each). CDR1 is SGHRS, CDR2 YFSETQ, per germline. V was trimmed by 0 bases and J by 8 bases, leaving 15 bases between them. CDR3 length equals 15 residues. Here the CDR3 reads CASSLAGGEWDIQYF. The CDR3 DNA sequence: TGCGCCAGCAGCTTGGCCGGGGGCGAATGGGACATTCAGTACTTC. Looking up the rest from reference TRBV5-1 and TRBJ2-4 gives the full variable domain: KAGVTQTPRYLIKTRGQQVTLSCSPISGHRSVSWYQQTPGQGLQFLFEYFSETQRNKGNFPGRFSGRQFSNSRSEMNVSTLELGDSALYLCASSLAGGEWDIQYFGAGTRLSVL.

The chain uses TRBV28 and TRBJ1-1; a weak D match, TRBD1 (6 bases). Germline V gene data show CDR1 as MDHEN and CDR2 as SYDVKM. V was cut by 6 bases and J by 1 base, with 12 bases left in between. The CDR3 extends over 14 amino acids. For the CDR3, the DNA is TGTGCCAGCAGCCAGGGGTTTCGGAACACTGAAGCTTTCTTT. It codes for CASSQGFRNTEAFF.

This clonotype has a count of ten or more. The chain employs TRBV30 and TRBJ2-7; D is perhaps TRBD1 (6 bases). Looked up from germline, CDR1 is GTSNPN and CDR2 is SVGIG (reference sequence). The CDR3 consists of 12 residues. Between the trimmed V and J ends, which lost 3 bases and 4 bases, there was a span of 10 bases. CDR3 loop: CAWSLGQYEQYF. CDR3 nucleotide sequence: TGTGCCTGGAGCCTTGGACAGTACGAGCAGTACTTC.

This sequence joins TRBV5-1 and TRBJ2-1; 8 bases are a match to TRBD2. J lost 7 bases, V lost 4 bases, and 13 bases had no gene match. Germline V lookup: CDR1 SGHRS, CDR2 YFSETQ. This CDR3 region has 16 residues. CDR3 sequence reads: CASSRAGEERGNEQFF. CDR3 nucleotides: TGCGCCAGCAGCCGAGCGGGAGAAGAGAGGGGGAATGAGCAGTTCTTC.

This clonotype was recorded a few times. The CDR3 is CSVLAGLHEQYF. CDR3 bases: TGCAGCGTTCTAGCGGGACTACACGAGCAGTACTTC. The chain is built from TRBV29-1 and TRBJ2-7; 9 bases agree with TRBD2. V lost 5 bases and J lost 5; bases outside the gene matches: 4. Germline lookup yields CDR1 SQVTM and CDR2 ANQGSEA. This CDR3 is built from 12 residues.

J is TRBJ2-7 and V is TRBV6-1; 10 positions match TRBD1. Germline V gene lookup returns CDR1 MNHNS and CDR2 SASEGT. The CDR3 extends over 15 amino acids. J lost 3 bases, V lost 7 bases, and 9 bases had no gene match. The CDR3 spells CASTLRWDRGYEQYF. As DNA, the CDR3 is TGTGCCAGCACCCTCCGATGGGACAGGGGCTACGAGCAGTACTTC.

This clonotype was found a few times. This chain uses TRBV27 with TRBJ2-1; 7 bases align to TRBD2. The CDR3 length is 16 residues. Unmatched junction bases numbered 7, after V lost 5 bases and J lost 0 bases. Germline CDR1 is MNHEY and CDR2 is SMNVEV (reference sequence). The DNA of the CDR3 is TGTGCCAGCAGTCCCTCTTCTAGCGGCTCCTACAATGAGCAGTTCTTC. Encoded protein: CASSPSSSGSYNEQFF.

This clonotype came up many times. This chain links TRBV20-1 with TRBJ2-1; the D is unclear. CDR1 and CDR2 (germline): DFQATT, SNEGSKA (reference sequence). The CDR3 runs 16 residues. Trimming pared 1 base from V and 8 bases from J, leaving 21 bases between. The CDR3 sequence: CSARARLPLLVDEQFF. CDR3 nucleotide sequence: TGCAGTGCTAGAGCTCGGCTACCTTTGCTTGTCGATGAGCAGTTCTTC.

Many counts were recorded for this clonotype. V usage is TRBV11-2 and J usage is TRBJ2-3; 9 bases match TRBD1. Germline values: CDR1 SGHAT, CDR2 FQNNGV. This CDR3 is 15 amino acids long. V was clipped by 6 bases and J by 5 bases; unmatched bases: 9. CDR3 residues: CASRKPGQGLDTQYF. CDR3 coding DNA: TGTGCCAGCAGGAAACCGGGACAGGGTTTAGATACGCAGTATTTT.

The chain couples TRBV15 to TRBJ1-1; D gene unclear. V was pared by 4 bases and J by 3 bases, with 9 bases between. The CDR3 spans 13 residues. Germline loops: CDR1 LNHNV, CDR2 YYDKDF (reference sequence). The chain's CDR3 is CATSIIRDTEAFF. In DNA form, the CDR3 reads TGTGCCACCAGCATCATTAGGGACACTGAAGCTTTCTTT. The whole variable domain, remainder taken from reference TRBV15 and TRBJ1-1, is DAMVIQNPRYQVTQFGKPVTLSCSQTLNHNVMYWYQQKSSQAPKLLFHYYDKDFNNEADTPDNFQSRRPNTSFCFLDIRSPGLGDTAMYLCATSIIRDTEAFFGQGTRLTVV.

This clonotype was seen repeatedly, ten times or more. V usage is TRBV20-1 and J usage is TRBJ1-2, with TRBD1 as a possible D gene (5 bases). The CDR3 has 14 amino acids. The ends were cut back, 4 bases at V and 6 bases at J, with 18 bases in the middle. Germline V gene sequence: CDR1 DFQATT, CDR2 SNEGSKA (reference sequence). CDR3 bases: TGCAGTGCTACGAGTAGGGCAGGGATTGATGGCTACACCTTC. Translated, it gives CSATSRAGIDGYTF.

This chain uses TRBV3-1 with TRBJ2-3, with 9 bases identical to TRBD1. The germline CDR1 and CDR2 sequences are LGHDT and YNNKEL (reference sequence). V shed 2 bases and J 3 bases; nucleotides not matched to a gene: 6. The CDR3 is made up of 16 amino acids. The DNA for the CDR3 is TGTGCCAGCAGCCAATTAACCGGGACAGGGACAGATACGCAGTATTTT. The encoded protein is CASSQLTGTGTDTQYF.

This chain uses TRBV2 with TRBJ2-7; D is unresolved. The V end lost 3 bases, the J end lost 6 bases, and 9 bases lay between the germline ends. Germline lookup yields CDR1 SNHLY and CDR2 FYNNEI. The CDR3 length is 12 residues. CDR3 in amino acids: CASSEIGPEQYF. Here the CDR3 DNA reads TGTGCCAGCAGTGAGATTGGACCCGAGCAGTACTTC.

The chain employs TRBV30 and TRBJ1-2, with D hard to call. Germline V lookup: CDR1 GTSNPN, CDR2 SVGIG (reference sequence). Trimming took 3 bases from V and 9 from J, leaving 11 bases between them. This CDR3 is 11 amino acids long. CDR3 DNA sequence: TGTGCCTGGAGATCGGACGGCCGCTACACCTTC. Protein: CAWRSDGRYTF. The entire variable domain, with the rest obtained from reference TRBV30 and TRBJ1-2, is as follows: SQTIHQWPATLVQPVGSPLSLECTVEGTSNPNLYWYRQAAGRGLQLLFYSVGIGQISSEVPQNLSASRPQDRQFILSSKKLLLSDSGFYLCAWRSDGRYTFGSGTRLTVV.

This sequence joins TRBV19 and TRBJ2-1; 12 bases agree with TRBD2. Trimming at V came to 5 bases and at J to 10 bases, leaving 9 bases not matched to a gene. Germline V gene lookup returns CDR1 LNHDA and CDR2 SQIVND (reference sequence). The CDR3 covers 15 residues. Here the CDR3 DNA reads TGTGCCAGTAGTCCCGAGACTAGCGGGAGTTGGGAGCAGTTCTTC. Encoded protein: CASSPETSGSWEQFF. Together with reference TRBV19 and TRBJ2-1, the CDR3 gives the full variable domain: DGGITQSPKYLFRKEGQNVTLSCEQNLNHDAMYWYRQDPGQGLRLIYYSQIVNDFQKGDIAEGYSVSREKKESFPLTVTSAQKNPTAFYLCASSPETSGSWEQFFGPGTRLTVL.

The table lists this clonotype with many counts. CDR3 nucleotide sequence: TGTGCCAGCAGTTCCTCCGGGACAGGGATTGAGACCCAGTACTTC. Translating gives CASSSSGTGIETQYF. The chain recombines TRBV12-3 or TRBV12-4 with TRBJ2-5, with 9 bases that match TRBD1. The CDR3 has 15 amino acids. Trimming cost V 4 bases and J 5 bases; bases outside gene matches: 8.

Concerning this clonotype: One end of the junction fails to match germline, which may point to a read error. The chain couples TRBV28 to TRBJ1-5; 7 bases are shared with TRBD1. This CDR3 has 16 residues. From germline, CDR1 is MDHEN and CDR2 SYDVKM. For the CDR3, the DNA is TGTGCCAGCAGTTTAGAGGGGGCAGGGTACAATCAGCCCCGGCATTTT. Translated: CASSLEGAGYNQPRHF.